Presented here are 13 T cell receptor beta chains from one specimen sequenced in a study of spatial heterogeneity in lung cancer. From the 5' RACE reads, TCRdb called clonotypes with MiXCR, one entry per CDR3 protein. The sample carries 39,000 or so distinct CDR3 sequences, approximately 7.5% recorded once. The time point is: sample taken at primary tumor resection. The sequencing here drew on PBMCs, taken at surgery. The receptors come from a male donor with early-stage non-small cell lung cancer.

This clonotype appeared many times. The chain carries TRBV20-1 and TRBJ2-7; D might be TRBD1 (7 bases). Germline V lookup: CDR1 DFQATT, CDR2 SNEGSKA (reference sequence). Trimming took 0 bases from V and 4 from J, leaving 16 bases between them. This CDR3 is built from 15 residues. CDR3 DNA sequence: TGCAGTGCTAGAGATTCGCAGGGGGGCCCTTACGAGCAGTACGTC. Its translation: CSARDSQGGPYEQYV.

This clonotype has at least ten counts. CDR3 sequence (DNA): TGCGCCAGCAGGACTGGGACAGGGCACAACTATGGCTACACCTTC. Protein product: CASRTGTGHNYGYTF. This chain uses TRBV5-1 with TRBJ1-2, with 9 bases that match TRBD1. From germline, CDR1 is SGHRS and CDR2 YFSETQ. The CDR3 extends over 15 amino acids. Trimming cost V 5 bases and J 2 bases; bases outside gene matches: 7.

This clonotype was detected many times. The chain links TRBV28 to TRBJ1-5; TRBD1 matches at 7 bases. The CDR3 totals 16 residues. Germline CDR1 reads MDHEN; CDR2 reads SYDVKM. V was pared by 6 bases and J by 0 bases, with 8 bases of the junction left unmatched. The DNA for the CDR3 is TGTGCCAGCAGCACTGACAGGGAAATTAGCAATCAGCCCCAGCATTTT. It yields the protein CASSTDREISNQPQHF.

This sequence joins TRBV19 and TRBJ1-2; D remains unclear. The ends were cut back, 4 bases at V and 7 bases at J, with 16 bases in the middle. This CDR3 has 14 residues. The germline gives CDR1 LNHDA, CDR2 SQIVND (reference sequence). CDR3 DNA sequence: TGTGCCAGTAGTACTGGACCGCGAAATGCTGGCTACACCTTC. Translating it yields CASSTGPRNAGYTF.

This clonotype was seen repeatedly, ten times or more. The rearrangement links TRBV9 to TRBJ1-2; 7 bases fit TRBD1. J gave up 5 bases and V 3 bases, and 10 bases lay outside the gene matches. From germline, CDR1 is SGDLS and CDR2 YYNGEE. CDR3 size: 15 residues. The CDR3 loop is CASSAGQSLYYGYTF. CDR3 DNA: TGTGCCAGCAGCGCGGGACAGTCTCTATATTATGGCTACACCTTC.

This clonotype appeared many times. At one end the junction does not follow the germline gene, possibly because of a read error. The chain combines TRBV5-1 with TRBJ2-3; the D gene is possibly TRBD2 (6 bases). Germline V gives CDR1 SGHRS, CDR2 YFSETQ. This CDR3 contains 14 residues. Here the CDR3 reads CASSSLLAPTVLRF. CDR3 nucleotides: TGCGCCAGCAGCTCACTACTAGCTCCGACTGTGCTCAGGTTT.

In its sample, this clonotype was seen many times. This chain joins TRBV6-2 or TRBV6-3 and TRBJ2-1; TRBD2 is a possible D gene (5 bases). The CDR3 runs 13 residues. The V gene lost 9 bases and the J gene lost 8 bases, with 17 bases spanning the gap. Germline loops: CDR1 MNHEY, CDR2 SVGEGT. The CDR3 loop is CASKEDLWDEQFF. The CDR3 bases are TGTGCCAGTAAGGAGGATCTGTGGGATGAGCAGTTCTTC.

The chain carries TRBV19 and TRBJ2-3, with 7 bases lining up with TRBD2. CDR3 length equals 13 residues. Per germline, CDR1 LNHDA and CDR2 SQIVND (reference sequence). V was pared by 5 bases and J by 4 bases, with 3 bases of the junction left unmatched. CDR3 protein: CASSVGGADTQYF. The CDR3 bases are TGTGCCAGTAGTGTTGGGGGGGCAGATACGCAGTATTTT.

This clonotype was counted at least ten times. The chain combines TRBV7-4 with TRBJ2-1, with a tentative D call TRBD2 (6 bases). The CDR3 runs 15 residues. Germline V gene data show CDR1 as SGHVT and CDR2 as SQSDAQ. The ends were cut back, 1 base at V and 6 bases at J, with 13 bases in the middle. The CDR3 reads CASSLGAGWCNEQFF. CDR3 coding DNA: TGTGCCAGCAGCTTAGGGGCGGGATGGTGCAATGAGCAGTTCTTC.

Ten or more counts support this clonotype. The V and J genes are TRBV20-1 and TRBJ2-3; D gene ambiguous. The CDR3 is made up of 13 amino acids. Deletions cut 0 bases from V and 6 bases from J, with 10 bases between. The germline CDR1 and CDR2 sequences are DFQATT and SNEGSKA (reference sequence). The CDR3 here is CSARDPAVDTQYF. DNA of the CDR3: TGCAGTGCTAGAGACCCCGCGGTGGATACGCAGTATTTT.

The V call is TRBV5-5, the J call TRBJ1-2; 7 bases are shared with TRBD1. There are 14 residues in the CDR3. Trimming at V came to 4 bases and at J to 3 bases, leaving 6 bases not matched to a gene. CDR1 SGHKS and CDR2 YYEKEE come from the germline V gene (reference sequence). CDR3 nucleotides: TGTGCCAGCAGCCCGACCGGGACAGACTATGGCTACACCTTC. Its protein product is CASSPTGTDYGYTF.

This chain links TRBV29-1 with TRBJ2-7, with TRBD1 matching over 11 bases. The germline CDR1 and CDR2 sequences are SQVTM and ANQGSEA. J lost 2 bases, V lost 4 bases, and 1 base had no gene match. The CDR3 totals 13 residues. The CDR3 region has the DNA TGCAGCGTTGGGGACAGGGGGACCTACGAGCAGTACTTC. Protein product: CSVGDRGTYEQYF.

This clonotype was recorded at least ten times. The DNA for the CDR3 is TGTGCCAGCAGGGGACAGCCGGCGGCAGGTGAAGCTTTCTTT. Encoded protein: CASRGQPAAGEAFF. V gene TRBV2 combines with J gene TRBJ1-1, with TRBD1 identical over 7 bases. This CDR3 contains 14 residues. V dropped 6 bases and J dropped 7; count of bases not matched to a gene: 11. In germline, CDR1 is SNHLY, CDR2 FYNNEI. The full variable domain, completed using reference TRBV2 and TRBJ1-1, is EPEVTQTPSHQVTQMGQEVILRCVPISNHLYFYWYRQILGQKVEFLVSFYNNEISEKSEIFDDQFSVERPDGSNFTLKIRSTKLEDSAMYFCASRGQPAAGEAFFGQGTRLTVV.